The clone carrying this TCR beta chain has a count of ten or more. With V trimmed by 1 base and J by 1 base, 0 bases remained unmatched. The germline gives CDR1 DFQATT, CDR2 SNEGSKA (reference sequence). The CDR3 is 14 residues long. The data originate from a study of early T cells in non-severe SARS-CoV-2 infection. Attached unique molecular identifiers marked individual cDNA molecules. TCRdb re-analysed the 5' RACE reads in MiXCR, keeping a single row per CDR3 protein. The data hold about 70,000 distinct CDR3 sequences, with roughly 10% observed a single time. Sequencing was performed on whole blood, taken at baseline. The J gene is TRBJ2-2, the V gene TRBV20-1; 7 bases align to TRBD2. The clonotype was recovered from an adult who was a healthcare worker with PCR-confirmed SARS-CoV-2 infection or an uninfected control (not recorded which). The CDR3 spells CSARAGGNTGELFF. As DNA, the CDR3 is TGCAGTGCTAGAGCGGGAGGGAACACCGGGGAGCTGTTTTTT.